This TCR beta chain was obtained from a study of OX40 agonist ivuxolimab in advanced cancers. Study at large: The study gave patients intravenous ivuxolimab at 0.01 to 10 mg/kg every 2 weeks. Three patients got partial responses; one had hepatocellular carcinoma and two had cutaneous melanoma.

This CDR3 contains 12 residues. Trimming pared 2 bases from V and 7 bases from J, leaving 5 bases between. From germline, CDR1 is KGHSH and CDR2 LQKENI. Study results and caveats: The study observed clonal expansion of CD4+ and CD8+ blood T cells by week 6 at 0.1 to 3.0 mg/kg.

TCRdb's copy holds only in-frame clones and misses some; the assay was immunoSEQ multiplex PCR. Found here are 10,000 to 15,000 clones, over 70% of them singletons; the top ten hold 20% to 30%. On this clone itself: Its antigen is not known.

This specimen was CD4+ or CD8+ T cells sorted from blood, taken in a trial of the OX40 agonist ivuxolimab. The receptor's source is an adult with an advanced solid tumor such as melanoma, head and neck, liver or kidney cancer. The chain couples TRBV18 to TRBJ2-2; D is undetermined. CDR3 in amino acids: CASSPGSGELFF. The CDR3 DNA follows: TGTGCCAGCTCACCAGGTAGCGGGGAGCTGTTTTTT.